This T cell receptor (beta chain) comes out of a study of blood T cells in healthy people across ages. Using a J-beta primer mix together with a sample-barcoded 5' primer, a second PCR was run for about 7 to 12 cycles. Each CDR3 protein is one row after TCRdb ran MiXCR on the 5' RACE reads. The sample has approximately 780,000 distinct CDR3 sequences, 20% to 30% seen once. In its sample, this clonotype was seen a few times. The V and J ends lost 7 bases and 4 bases, in that order; junction bases with no gene match: 10. The CDR3 is 15 amino acids. Germline V gene data show CDR1 as MNHNY and CDR2 as SVGAGI (reference sequence). In addition, the sample was reused for a study of T cells of mothers and their children.

The TCR was taken from a boy aged 5-17 years in good health. Sequencing input: blood. J is TRBJ2-1 and V is TRBV6-6; TRBD1 matches 7 bases. CDR3 sequence reads: CASILNRGPYNEQFF. CDR3 DNA sequence: TGTGCCAGCATCCTAAACAGGGGACCTTACAATGAGCAGTTCTTC.